This T cell receptor (beta chain) was documented in a study of beta chain features in type 1 diabetes. Study-wide results and limits: Shorter TCRB CDR3s, moderately but significantly so, marked every one of the four CD4+ subsets in Type 1 diabetes patients.

Trimming left V 6 bases short and J 3 bases short, with 18 bases between. The CDR3 is 15 amino acids. The germline V gene encodes CDR1 MNHEY and CDR2 SVGAGI. Points on this clone: Antigen: not known.

Expressed TCRB transcripts were sequenced after all isolated RNA was converted to cDNA. Some clones are missing from TCRdb's copy, which holds only in-frame ones; the method was immunoSEQ multiplex PCR. The sample yields 200,000 to 250,000 clones, approximately 15% seen once. This receptor was identified in a man between 25 and 39 years old with type 1 diabetes. The J gene is TRBJ2-7, the V gene TRBV6-5; D may be TRBD2 (5 bases). Sequencing input: naive CD4+ T cells from blood. As DNA, the CDR3 is TGTGCCAGCAGGAAAGGGAATCCCGAGGGCTACGAGCAGTACTTC. Translating it yields CASRKGNPEGYEQYF.